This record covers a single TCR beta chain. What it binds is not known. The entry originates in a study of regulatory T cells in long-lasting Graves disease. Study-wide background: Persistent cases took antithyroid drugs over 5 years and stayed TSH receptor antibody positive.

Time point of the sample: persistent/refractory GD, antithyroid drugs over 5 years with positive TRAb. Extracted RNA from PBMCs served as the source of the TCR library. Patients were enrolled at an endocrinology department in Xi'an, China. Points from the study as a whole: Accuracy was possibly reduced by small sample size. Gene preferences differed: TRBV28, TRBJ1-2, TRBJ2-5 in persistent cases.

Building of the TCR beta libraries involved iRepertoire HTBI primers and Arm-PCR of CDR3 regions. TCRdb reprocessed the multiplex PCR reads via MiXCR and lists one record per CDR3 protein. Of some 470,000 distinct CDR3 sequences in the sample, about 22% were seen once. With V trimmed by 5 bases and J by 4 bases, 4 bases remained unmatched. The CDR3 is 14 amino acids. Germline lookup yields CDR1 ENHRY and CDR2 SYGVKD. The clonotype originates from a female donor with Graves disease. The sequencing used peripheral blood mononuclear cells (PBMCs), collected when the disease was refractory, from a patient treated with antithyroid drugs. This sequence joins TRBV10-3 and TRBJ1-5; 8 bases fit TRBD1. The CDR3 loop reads CAISPDRVNQPQHF. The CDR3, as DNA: TGTGCCATCAGTCCGGACAGGGTAAATCAGCCCCAGCATTTT.